These T cell receptor beta chains were read from a single sample in a study of cytomegalovirus exposure and HLA in healthy donors. Clones were read by immunoSEQ multiplex PCR, and TCRdb kept only the in-frame ones, dropping some. The table shows 75,000 to 90,000 clones, with 78% occurring only once. The sample was PBMCs. The receptors stem from a woman aged 40 to 55 in good health and CMV-seropositive. Each CDR3 is given with its conserved first and last residue. The D gene is left open where the match is weak. Where a row states a size, it is once, few, many or the class of an expanded clone; other rows omit it.

TRBV25-1,NA,TRBJ1-2,NA,TGTGCCAGCAGCGGTACAGGGACGCTCTTCTATGGCTACACCTTC,CASSGTGTLFYGYTF
TRBV25-1,NA,TRBJ1-2,TRBD1,TGTGCCGCCCAGGGGACAGGAAACTATGGCTACACCTTC,CAAQGTGNYGYTF
TRBV10-3,NA,TRBJ2-1,TRBD1,TGTGCCACCTCAAAGGGGGCGTCAGGGAATGAGCAGTTCTTC,CATSKGASGNEQFF
TRBV30,NA,TRBJ1-1,TRBD1,TGTGCCTGGACTAAATACCTGGACAGGGGGAACACTGAAGCTTTCTTT,CAWTKYLDRGNTEAFF
TRBV4-1,few,TRBJ1-1,NA,TGCGCCAGCAGCCAAGTGTCAGGAGGGAACACTGAAGCTTTCTTT,CASSQVSGGNTEAFF
TRBV7-9,NA,TRBJ2-5,TRBD1,TGTGCCAGCAGCCCAGAAGGGACAGGGAAAAAAGAGACCCAGTACTTC,CASSPEGTGKKETQYF
TRBV30,NA,TRBJ1-1,NA,TGTGCCTGGAGTGTGGGGCTGATGAACACTGAAGCTTTCTTT,CAWSVGLMNTEAFF
TRBV19,once,TRBJ2-7,NA,TGTGCCAGTAGTACGGAGGACAGCCCAGCCTACGAGCAGTACTTC,CASSTEDSPAYEQYF
TRBV11-2,NA,TRBJ1-4,NA,TGTGCCAGCAGCCCGAGGAGGGGTACCAATGAAAAACTGTTTTTT,CASSPRRGTNEKLFF
TRBV28,NA,TRBJ2-7,NA,TGTGCCAGCACCTCCTTGGGGCGGACCGGCTCCTACGAGCAGTACTTC,CASTSLGRTGSYEQYF
TRBV30,few,TRBJ1-1,NA,TGTGCCTGGAGTCGAGGGGGTAACACTGAAGCTTTCTTT,CAWSRGGNTEAFF
TRBV2,NA,TRBJ2-7,TRBD1,TGTGCCAGCAGCACGGACAGGGACCAGCAGTACTTC,CASSTDRDQQYF
TRBV27,NA,TRBJ2-7,NA,TGTGCCAGCAGTTTTCGGGGGATTGACGAGCAGTACTTC,CASSFRGIDEQYF
TRBV5-6,NA,TRBJ2-7,NA,TGTGCCAGCAGCTGGGACAAAAGCTCCTACGAGCAGTACTTC,CASSWDKSSYEQYF
TRBV4-2,NA,TRBJ2-1,TRBD2,TGTGCCAGCAGCCAAGAATGGCGGGGGGCAAATGAGCAGTTCTTC,CASSQEWRGANEQFF
TRBV15,NA,TRBJ2-2,TRBD1,TGTGCCATACCGGGACAGGGGATCACCGGGGAGCTGTTTTTT,CAIPGQGITGELFF
TRBV2,NA,TRBJ2-5,TRBD1,TGTGCCAGCAGGGGGACAGGGTGGCAAGAGACCCAGTACTTC,CASRGTGWQETQYF
TRBV27,NA,TRBJ2-1,NA,TGTGCCAGTACCCACACCTCCTACAATGAGCAGTTCTTC,CASTHTSYNEQFF